These T cell receptor beta chains were read from a single sample in a study of CXCR3-negative and CXCR3-positive naive CD8 T cells. TCRdb reanalyzed the 5' RACE reads and collapses them to one entry per CDR3 protein, without DNA. The sample has more than 20,000 distinct CDR3 sequences. The sample consisted of naive CXCR3- CD8+ T cells from blood. All receptors derive from a human donor in good health. Some clones in this sample may be carry-over from other donors' samples. Each CDR3 is given with its conserved first and last residue. Only part of the rows carry a size: once, few, many, or a class if the clone is expanded.

>TRBV6-2/TRBV6-3|.|TRBJ2-3
CASQRGPSTDTQYF
>TRBV7-2|.|TRBJ2-7
CASASRLAASYEQYF
>TRBV20-1|.|TRBJ2-5
CSAPTPRVSGVTIQETQYF
>TRBV6-4|.|TRBJ2-3
CASSVKAGGTDTQYF
>TRBV19|.|TRBJ1-1
CASNGGVTEAFF
>TRBV18|.|TRBJ2-5
CASSHGTSGQETQYF
>TRBV5-1|.|TRBJ2-7
CASSFGAGGSEQYF
>TRBV29-1|medium-sized|TRBJ2-5
CSVGMGSFAQETQYF
>TRBV6-5|.|TRBJ1-1
CASSSTTEAFF
>TRBV29-1|.|TRBJ1-1
CSVEALDNRLNTEAFF
>TRBV28|.|TRBJ2-7
CASSLPYGGHIYEQYF
>TRBV4-3|.|TRBJ2-3
CASSQVGPGDTQYF
>TRBV5-1|.|TRBJ1-2
CASSLPDRKNAPGYGYTF
>TRBV29-1|.|TRBJ2-1
CSVESVSSYNEQFF
>TRBV6-5|.|TRBJ1-2
CASSYDSYGYTF
>TRBV6-5|.|TRBJ1-5
CASSYSGANQPQHF
>TRBV6-2/TRBV6-3|.|TRBJ2-1
CASRGGAEHHEQFF
>TRBV20-1|medium-sized|TRBJ2-4
CSVGTSGGDIQYF
>TRBV20-1|.|TRBJ2-3
CSARDSFGLAGGRASTDTQYF
>TRBV12-3/TRBV12-4|.|TRBJ1-1
CASTYGALQVETFF
>TRBV29-1|medium-sized|TRBJ2-1
CSVEGREGRSSYNEQFF
>TRBV12-3/TRBV12-4|.|TRBJ2-3
CASSDFPLAGGTDTQYF
>TRBV29-1|.|TRBJ2-7
CSVAPQGTYYEQYF
>TRBV28|.|TRBJ1-5
CASSLGISNNQPQHF
>TRBV12-3/TRBV12-4|.|TRBJ1-6
CASSPGQGVSPLHF
>TRBV7-9|.|TRBJ1-1
CASSGTTGPQIKNTEAFF
>TRBV29-1|.|TRBJ2-2
CSVEGGTGELFF
>TRBV28|.|TRBJ2-7
CASSLFTGEGPYEQYF
>TRBV7-9|.|TRBJ2-7
CASSSDTSRYEQYF
>TRBV29-1|.|TRBJ2-5
CSGVAGWGSETQYF
>TRBV7-8|.|TRBJ2-1
CASSLGGGTVNEQFF
>TRBV7-9|.|TRBJ2-7
CASSLAPSLDTSGGPSYEQYF
>TRBV6-5|.|TRBJ2-7
CASSYSGPDAYEQYF
>TRBV28|.|TRBJ2-7
CASNSGNPYEQYF
>TRBV11-2|.|TRBJ2-4
CASSFGAGVKNIQYF
>TRBV29-1|.|TRBJ2-3
CSVEDEILAVDTQYF
>TRBV3-1|.|TRBJ2-7
CASSQEESYEQYF
>TRBV28|.|TRBJ2-1
CASSQGLAVLGYYSYNEQFF
>TRBV30|.|TRBJ2-5
CAQTPGQATQETQYF
>TRBV6-5|.|TRBJ2-2
CASTLLAGGAGELFF
>TRBV20-1|.|TRBJ2-7
CSASELPTFSYEQYF
>TRBV19|.|TRBJ2-1
CASKVAGGAYNEQFF
>TRBV7-9|medium-sized|TRBJ2-7
CASSLGGLTLGYEQYF
>TRBV7-6|.|TRBJ2-1
CASSEPGQGEFGEQFF
>TRBV5-1|.|TRBJ2-7
CASSLGGVSYEQYF
>TRBV7-3|.|TRBJ2-5
CASSPGTSGETQYF
>TRBV29-1|.|TRBJ1-1
CSVEDRSERTEAFF
>TRBV5-1|medium-sized|TRBJ2-3
CASSSPRVGTDTQYF
>TRBV27|.|TRBJ2-1
CASRQLNYNEQFF
>TRBV4-2|.|TRBJ2-1
CASSQEERDYNEQFF
>TRBV12-5|.|TRBJ1-5
CASGLTFPGNQPQHF
>TRBV20-1|.|TRBJ2-7
CSAEVPRYRGAYEQYF
>TRBV12-5|.|TRBJ1-1
CASGLGGAVNTEAFF
>TRBV29-1|.|TRBJ2-4
CSGGERGNIQYF
>TRBV7-9|.|TRBJ1-5
CASSLSDSNQPQHF